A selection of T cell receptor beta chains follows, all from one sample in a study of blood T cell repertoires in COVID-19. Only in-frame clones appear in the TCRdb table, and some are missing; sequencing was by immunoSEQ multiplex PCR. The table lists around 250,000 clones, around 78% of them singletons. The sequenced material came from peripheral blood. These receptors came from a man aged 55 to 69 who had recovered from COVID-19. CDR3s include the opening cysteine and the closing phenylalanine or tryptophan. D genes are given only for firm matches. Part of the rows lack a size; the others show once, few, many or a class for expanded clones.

CASSSGTSTDTQYF TGTGCCAGCAGCTCCGGGACTAGCACAGATACGCAGTATTTT TRBJ2-3 NA TRBV5-4 NA
CASSFGSSPYEQYF TGTGCCAGCAGCTTCGGGAGTTCTCCGTACGAGCAGTACTTC TRBJ2-7 NA TRBV7-9 NA
CASSPGTVLSGANVLTF TGTGCCAGCAGTCCCGGGACAGTTCTTTCTGGGGCCAACGTCCTGACTTTC TRBJ2-6 NA TRBV6-6 TRBD1
CASSELGLSGNEQFF TGTGCCAGCAGTGAATTGGGACTGTCTGGCAATGAGCAGTTCTTC TRBJ2-1 NA TRBV6-1 NA
CASKQDYGYTF TGTGCCAGCAAACAAGACTATGGCTACACCTTC TRBJ1-2 NA TRBV2 NA
CASSRTPGQGSNQPQHF TGTGCCAGCTCACGGACCCCAGGACAGGGGAGTAATCAGCCCCAGCATTTT TRBJ1-5 NA TRBV18 TRBD1
CATSPLASGPTDTQYF TGTGCCACCAGCCCGCTTGCTAGCGGCCCCACAGATACGCAGTATTTT TRBJ2-3 once TRBV24-1 TRBD2
CASSGLAGGGFQETQYF TGTGCCAGCAGTGGACTAGCGGGGGGGGGCTTTCAAGAGACCCAGTACTTC TRBJ2-5 NA TRBV2 TRBD2
CASSLFLYNEQFF NA TRBJ2-1 once TRBV12-3/TRBV12-4 NA
CASSQKYRQGLGMGANVLTF TGTGCCAGCAGCCAAAAATATAGACAGGGCCTTGGCATGGGGGCCAACGTCCTGACTTTC TRBJ2-6 NA TRBV3-1/TRBV3-2 TRBD1
CASSYTPGSDGYTF TGTGCCAGCAGTTATACTCCGGGGTCGGATGGCTACACCTTC TRBJ1-2 NA TRBV6-5 NA
CASSLTSGGATDTQYF TGTGCCAGCAGCCTTACTAGCGGGGGGGCAACAGATACGCAGTATTTT TRBJ2-3 once TRBV7-3 TRBD2
CSVGRDPNYGYTF TGCAGCGTTGGCAGGGATCCTAACTATGGCTACACCTTC TRBJ1-2 once TRBV29-1 NA
CASSWNRAAAGELFF TGCGCCAGCAGTTGGAACAGGGCTGCTGCCGGGGAGCTGTTTTTT TRBJ2-2 NA TRBV5-1 NA
CATSEGTSGDNEQFF TGTGCCACCAGTGAAGGGACTAGCGGAGACAATGAGCAGTTCTTC TRBJ2-1 NA TRBV24-1 TRBD2
CASRPGLWETQYF TGTGCCAGCAGGCCAGGGCTCTGGGAGACCCAGTACTTC TRBJ2-5 NA TRBV6-5 NA
CASSELAGGYNEQFF TGTGCCAGTAGCGAACTAGCGGGGGGGTACAATGAGCAGTTCTTC TRBJ2-1 NA TRBV19 TRBD2
CASSLGGQGSGANVLTF TGTGCCAGCAGCTTAGGGGGACAGGGGTCTGGGGCCAACGTCCTGACTTTC TRBJ2-6 NA TRBV11-2 TRBD1
CASSRTGQGLPYEQYF TGCGCCAGCAGCAGGACGGGACAGGGGCTTCCCTACGAGCAGTACTTC TRBJ2-7 NA TRBV5-1 TRBD1
CASSEGYEQYF TGTGCCAGCAGCGAGGGCTACGAGCAGTACTTC TRBJ2-7 NA TRBV13 NA
CASSFSGLRSTDTQYF TGTGCCAGCAGCTTTTCGGGTTTAAGAAGCACAGATACGCAGTATTTT TRBJ2-3 NA TRBV7-3 NA
CASSGRGPVSYNEQFF TGTGCCAGCAGTGGGCGGGGGCCCGTCTCCTACAATGAGCAGTTCTTC TRBJ2-1 NA TRBV6-2/TRBV6-3 NA
CASSPGPGTGQNTDTQYF TGTGCCAGCAGCCCCGGTCCCGGGACAGGCCAGAACACAGATACGCAGTATTTT TRBJ2-3 NA TRBV5-6 TRBD1
CASKMMGGSVNTEAFF TGCGCCAGCAAAATGATGGGGGGGAGCGTGAACACTGAAGCTTTCTTT TRBJ1-1 NA TRBV5-1 NA
CASTISGTEETQYF TGTGCCAGCACGATTTCCGGGACAGAAGAGACCCAGTACTTC TRBJ2-5 NA TRBV5-6 TRBD1
CASSLTRGGVANQPQHF TGTGCCAGCAGCCTAACACGAGGTGGTGTCGCCAATCAGCCCCAGCATTTT TRBJ1-5 NA TRBV28 NA
CASGRATTEAFF TGTGCCAGCGGCAGGGCCACCACTGAAGCTTTCTTT TRBJ1-1 NA TRBV12-3/TRBV12-4 NA
CASSQEPQGNSGNTIYF TGCGCCAGCAGCCAAGAGCCCCAGGGAAATTCTGGAAACACCATATATTTT TRBJ1-3 once TRBV4-1 NA
CASSGDREKVRNTEAFF TGTGCCAGCAGCGGAGACAGGGAAAAGGTCCGGAACACTGAAGCTTTCTTT TRBJ1-1 few TRBV9 TRBD1
CASSERDRRNTDTQYF TGTGCCAGCAGTGAACGGGACAGGCGAAACACAGATACGCAGTATTTT TRBJ2-3 NA TRBV6-1 TRBD1
CASSKRGQFMNTEAFF TGTGCCAGCAGCAAAAGGGGACAGTTTATGAACACTGAAGCTTTCTTT TRBJ1-1 NA TRBV21-1 NA
CASTHLNQPQHF TGTGCCAGCACACATCTGAATCAGCCCCAGCATTTT TRBJ1-5 NA TRBV6-5 NA
CASRGGYNEQFF TGTGCCAGCAGGGGGGGTTACAATGAGCAGTTCTTC TRBJ2-1 NA TRBV6-6 NA
CAISESLAGGETQYF TGTGCCATCAGTGAGTCTCTAGCGGGAGGCGAGACCCAGTACTTC TRBJ2-5 NA TRBV10-3 TRBD2
CASKVAESSYNEQFF TGTGCCAGCAAGGTAGCGGAGAGCTCCTACAATGAGCAGTTCTTC TRBJ2-1 NA TRBV6-5 NA
CASSNTPGELFF TGCGCCAGCAGCAATACTCCCGGGGAGCTGTTTTTT TRBJ2-2 few TRBV5-1 NA
CASSLVGQTRGQSIQYF TGTGCCAGCAGCTTAGTGGGGCAGACGAGGGGACAAAGCATTCAGTACTTC TRBJ2-4 NA TRBV11-2 NA
CASSEAARTEAFF TGTGCCAGCAGTGAAGCGGCTCGTACTGAAGCTTTCTTT TRBJ1-1 NA TRBV6-1 NA
CASSFGFDEQYF TGTGCCAGCAGCTTCGGGTTCGACGAGCAGTACTTC TRBJ2-7 NA TRBV7-9 NA
CASSAQGLYGYTF TGTGCCAGCAGCGCTCAGGGCCTCTATGGCTACACCTTC TRBJ1-2 NA TRBV9 NA
CASSPSNEQYF TGTGCCAGCAGCCCGAGCAACGAGCAGTACTTC TRBJ2-7 few TRBV7-9 NA
CASSEGPRDRAATNTGELFF TGTGCCAGCAGTGAAGGACCCCGGGACAGGGCCGCAACGAACACCGGGGAGCTGTTTTTT TRBJ2-2 NA TRBV2 TRBD1
CASSLGQGARETQYF TGCGCCAGCAGCTTGGGCCAGGGGGCGCGAGAGACCCAGTACTTC TRBJ2-5 NA TRBV5-1 TRBD1
CASSHGQASRNTEAFF TGCGCCAGCAGCCACGGACAGGCCTCAAGGAACACTGAAGCTTTCTTT TRBJ1-1 NA TRBV5-1 TRBD1
CASSVRLETEAFF TGTGCCAGCAGCGTACGACTGGAGACTGAAGCTTTCTTT TRBJ1-1 NA TRBV7-9 NA
CASSTLAGGPHNEQFF TGTGCCAGCAGTACCTTAGCGGGGGGGCCTCACAATGAGCAGTTCTTC TRBJ2-1 NA TRBV6-2/TRBV6-3 TRBD2
CSGEVGSQETQYF TGCAGTGGGGAGGTCGGGTCCCAAGAGACCCAGTACTTC TRBJ2-5 NA TRBV29-1 NA
CASSLVASGGAANTGELFF TGCGCCAGCAGCTTGGTGGCTAGCGGGGGGGCCGCGAACACCGGGGAGCTGTTTTTT TRBJ2-2 NA TRBV5-1 TRBD2
CARSLNWTSGLNEQFF TGTGCCAGAAGCTTGAATTGGACTAGCGGGTTAAATGAGCAGTTCTTC TRBJ2-1 few TRBV5-3 TRBD2
CASTLGDRGQPQHF TGTGCCAGCACCCTAGGGGACAGGGGCCAGCCCCAGCATTTT TRBJ1-5 few TRBV7-2 TRBD1
CASSATSGGRLNTGELFF TGTGCCAGCAGCGCGACTAGCGGGGGACGTCTGAACACCGGGGAGCTGTTTTTT TRBJ2-2 NA TRBV9 TRBD2
CASSRARSSYEQYF TGTGCCAGCAGTCGAGCAAGGAGCTCCTACGAGCAGTACTTC TRBJ2-7 once TRBV6-5 NA
CASSLASRQNYNSPLHF TGTGCCAGCAGCTTGGCTTCGCGGCAGAACTATAATTCACCCCTCCACTTT TRBJ1-6 NA TRBV5-8 NA